These T cell receptor beta chains were read from a single sample in a study of blood T cell repertoires in COVID-19. This table comes from immunoSEQ multiplex PCR, and its TCRdb copy is limited to in-frame clones, with some not included. Of 150,000 to 200,000 clones in the sample, under 90% are singletons; the top ten hold roughly 14%. The sample taken for sequencing was peripheral blood. The receptors here all came from a man aged 25-40 years with active or convalescent COVID-19. Both conserved end residues are trimmed from each CDR3. The D gene is left open where the match is weak.

D gene,V gene,CDR3 protein
NA,TRBV7-2,ASSSQADTDTQY
NA,TRBV20-1,SARSNTEAF
NA,TRBV6-1,ASSGDPDRQISYEQY
NA,TRBV18,ASSPSGEGETQY
NA,TRBV6-2/TRBV6-3,ASSYSSGAKGNEQF
NA,TRBV29-1,SVGTQQLSTGG
TRBD2,TRBV10-2,ASSEVSGRAETQY
TRBD2,TRBV10-3,AISDPVAGGNNEQF
TRBD2,TRBV6-5,ASRRTSAANEQY
TRBD1,TRBV14,ASSQWPGQGEYGYT
NA,TRBV5-6,ASSLGAVGPGANVLT
NA,TRBV28,ASGRGKKHYGYT
TRBD1,TRBV28,ASSSPGQSRQPQH
NA,TRBV29-1,SVGQINTGELF
TRBD1,TRBV7-2,ASSLGQSNSPLH
TRBD2,TRBV30,AWSPAGGGKYNEQF
NA,TRBV6-5,ASSYSSDPGYEQF
TRBD2,TRBV5-5,ASSWGGVGQETQY
NA,TRBV6-1,ASSEDRNTEAF
TRBD1,TRBV5-1,ASSLTGVDGTQY
NA,TRBV10-3,AISESYRGRNQPQH
NA,TRBV10-3,AISESTSTSTDTQY
TRBD2,TRBV6-6,ASSYNSGEQETQY
TRBD1,TRBV2,ASRFREQGANEKLF
TRBD1,TRBV2,ASSPQGARNQPQH
NA,TRBV14,ASSQGGVQNYGYT
TRBD1,TRBV30,AWSAYRGNNSPLH
TRBD2,TRBV13,ASSSTSGSVYEQY
NA,TRBV6-5,ASLGGGIGYT
TRBD1,TRBV3-1/TRBV3-2,ASSQNPLRGGAGQPQH